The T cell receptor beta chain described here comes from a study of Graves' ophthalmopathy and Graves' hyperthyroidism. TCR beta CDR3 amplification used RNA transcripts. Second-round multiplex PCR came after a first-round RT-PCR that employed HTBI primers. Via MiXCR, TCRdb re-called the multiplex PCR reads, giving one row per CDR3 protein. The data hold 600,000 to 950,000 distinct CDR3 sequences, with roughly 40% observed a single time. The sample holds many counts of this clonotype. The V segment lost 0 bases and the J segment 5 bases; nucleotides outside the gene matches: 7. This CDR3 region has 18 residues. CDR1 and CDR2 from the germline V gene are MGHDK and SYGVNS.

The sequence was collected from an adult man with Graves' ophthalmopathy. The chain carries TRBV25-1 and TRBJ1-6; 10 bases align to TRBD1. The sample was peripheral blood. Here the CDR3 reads CASSEYPPGQGNNSPLHF. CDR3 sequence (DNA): TGTGCCAGCAGTGAATATCCACCGGGACAGGGGAATAATTCACCCCTCCACTTT.